This T cell receptor beta chain was documented in a study of blood T cell repertoires in COVID-19 (dated by TCRdb to about 2020). Broadly, across the study: The collaborator samples originated in the United States, Italy and Spain and spanned the acute and convalescent phases of COVID-19. Subjects who had been exposed to COVID-19, were actively infected with it, or had recovered from it provided the deeply sampled blood TCRbeta repertoires that made up the dataset. The material from the prospective study consisted of cDNA or gDNA derived from T cells, B-cell-depleted T cells, or PBMCs. Nearly every sample came with metadata listing a de-identified subject ID, COVID-19 status, age in years and sex. The samples were drawn from two sources: the first 160 participants of the ongoing ImmuneRACE study, and 1,254 subjects contributed by 6 global collaborators. Where available, HLA class I and class II types were obtained from metadata supplied by the sample provider rather than from assay-based typing. The repertoires were released in a freely available public database meant as a resource for research on the immune response to SARS-CoV-2.

Overall results and qualifications from the work: The quantity of clinical and demographic metadata differed by source and by participant and was supplied without curation.

Including the terminal cysteine and phenylalanine, the CDR3 comprises 14 residues. Only the CDR3 part of the read is kept: 42 bases, read in frame from the first base. The germline V gene (reference sequence) specifies LGHDT as CDR1 and YNNKEL as CDR2. Relative to germline, V is 4 bases shorter and J is 11 bases shorter, with 20 bases between their ends. TCRbeta CDR3 regions were amplified from genomic DNA using the immunoSEQ Assay, a bias-controlled multiplex PCR. Regarding the original processing steps: The number of nucleated cells in each sample was estimated by amplification of reference gene primers within the assay. To quantify the absolute abundance of each unique TCRbeta CDR3 rearrangement, sequence reads were collapsed and filtered. For each sample, productive Simpson clonality was calculated by taking the square root of Simpson's diversity index across productive rearrangements. TCRdb holds this immuneACCESS table with in-frame rearrangements only. Some clones are missing; in checked studies, unresolved V genes explain under half, and the rest has no known cause. V, J and clone size are those of that table, while D and trimming were read from the DNA. Here the sample has about 150,000 clones; 75% to 85% occur a single time. Roughly 8.8% of the sample goes to the ten largest clones.

Each collaborating institution followed its own protocols to collect whole blood in K2EDTA tubes. For TCRbeta analysis, collaborators shipped samples in one of three forms: frozen whole blood, isolated PBMCs, or DNA extracted from either of those sample types. This clone was detected a few times. Its antigen specificity is not known. Base quality data are lacking; no much larger clone is found one base away. The sample was peripheral blood. The chain is encoded by TRBV3-1 (or the pseudogene TRBV3-2) joined to TRBJ1-1; the D gene is perhaps TRBD1, on 6 matching bases. This receptor was identified in a human donor with acute or convalescent COVID-19. The donor label of this sample is uncertain. The DNA is TGTGCCAGCAGCCTGATGGGGGCCAGTTTAAGGGCTTTCTTT. It codes for CASSLMGASLRAFF.